A single sample is the source of the 3 T cell receptor beta chains below, sequenced in a study of identical twins. One entry per CDR3 protein, called by TCRdb with MiXCR from the 5' RACE reads. The table shows about 450,000 distinct CDR3 sequences, with about 18% occurring only once. Sequenced sample: naive T cells sorted from blood. Source of these receptors: a man in his forties or fifties in good health.

The chain uses TRBV27 and TRBJ2-7; TRBD2 might be the D (6 bases). Germline CDR1 is MNHEY and CDR2 is SMNVEV (reference sequence). The CDR3 length is 11 residues. V lost 7 bases, J lost 6 bases, and 10 bases lay in between. The CDR3, as DNA: TGTGCCAGCACCTTCGGGGGCGAGCAGTACTTC. It translates to CASTFGGEQYF.

The V call is TRBV12-3 or TRBV12-4, the J call TRBJ1-1, with no clear D. The CDR3 covers 12 residues. Trimming removed 3 bases from V and 4 bases from J, with 6 bases in between. CDR3 nucleotide sequence: TGTGCCAGCAGTTTCTCGAGCACTGAAGCTTTCTTT. Encoded protein: CASSFSSTEAFF.

The V call is TRBV20-1, the J call TRBJ2-1, with D uncertain. V lost 0 bases and J 3 bases, leaving 9 bases between the germline ends. In germline, CDR1 is DFQATT, CDR2 SNEGSKA (reference sequence). The length of the CDR3 is 14 residues. CDR3 loop: CSARDGLHYNEQFF. For the CDR3, the DNA is TGCAGTGCTAGAGATGGCTTGCACTACAATGAGCAGTTCTTC.